The clone carrying this T cell receptor (beta chain) turned up a few times. Its antigen is still unknown. The CDR3 extends over 14 amino acids. The V and J ends lost 1 base and 3 bases respectively, with 9 bases between them. Per germline, CDR1 LGHDT and CDR2 YNNKEL (reference sequence). Amplifying from RNA transcripts, the study obtained TCR beta CDR3 regions. An initial RT-PCR round employing HTBI primers preceded a second-round multiplex PCR. TCRdb called the multiplex PCR reads again in MiXCR, with one record for every CDR3 protein. The repertoire includes about 620,000 distinct CDR3 sequences, 20% to 25% of them detected once, and approximately 7% sits in the top ten. These data come from a study of Graves' ophthalmopathy and Graves' hyperthyroidism. Study-level background: Pretreatment peripheral blood was obtained at initial diagnosis.

Study results and limitations: As the model predicted ophthalmopathy progression, it achieved a sensitivity of less than 71% and a specificity of 72.22%. The blood repertoire also included most expanded thyroid clonotypes above 0.001 frequency.

This clonotype was obtained from a woman between 18 and 29 years old with stable Graves' hyperthyroidism. Some clones in this sample may be carry-over from other donors' samples. The V call is TRBV3-1, the J call TRBJ1-1; D might be TRBD1 (5 bases). Sequencing input: peripheral blood. This chain's CDR3 is CASSQAGTHTEAFF. The CDR3 nucleotides read TGTGCCAGCAGCCAAGCCGGGACCCACACTGAAGCTTTCTTT.